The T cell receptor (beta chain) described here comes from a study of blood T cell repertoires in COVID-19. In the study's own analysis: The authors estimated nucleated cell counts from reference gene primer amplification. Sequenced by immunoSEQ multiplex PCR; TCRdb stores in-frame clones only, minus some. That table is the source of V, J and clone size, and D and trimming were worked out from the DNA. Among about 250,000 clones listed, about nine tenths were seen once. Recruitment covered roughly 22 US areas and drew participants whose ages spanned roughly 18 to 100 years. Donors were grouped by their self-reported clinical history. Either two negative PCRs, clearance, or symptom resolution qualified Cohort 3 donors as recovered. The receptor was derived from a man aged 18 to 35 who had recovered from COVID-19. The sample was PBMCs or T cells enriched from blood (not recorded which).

CDR3 region: CASSAGQGLYGYTF. CDR3 sequence (DNA): TGTGCCAGCAGCGCCGGACAGGGACTTTATGGCTACACCTTC. The chain employs TRBV7-9 and TRBJ1-2, with 8 bases matching TRBD1. The V segment lost 5 bases and the J segment 5 bases; nucleotides outside the gene matches: 7. This CDR3 has 14 amino acids. Germline V gene data show CDR1 as SEHNR and CDR2 as FQNEAQ (reference sequence).